Listed here is a single T cell receptor (beta chain). The antigen is not known. 5'RACE template switching produced TCR cDNA carrying a universal primer site and UMIs. TCRdb fed the 5' RACE reads into MiXCR, producing one record per CDR3 protein. The sample contains 500,000 to 700,000 distinct CDR3 sequences, 15% to 20% of which appear only once. The record originates from a study of T cells after yellow fever vaccination. Study-level findings and limits: A minor fraction of clonotypes spanned both CD4 and CD8 compartments. Reappearance after the booster was observed for most primary-vaccination clones (about 96% CD4, just over 85% CD8).

This CDR3 contains 13 residues. The germline V and J ends were trimmed by 4 bases and 5 bases, with 10 bases remaining between them. The germline gives CDR1 SGHRS, CDR2 YFSETQ. The starting material was PBMCs, obtained 15 days after the yellow fever booster vaccination. The origin of this receptor is a young man who received the YFV17D yellow fever vaccine. The rearrangement links TRBV5-1 to TRBJ2-4; D may be TRBD1 or TRBD2 (5 bases each). CDR3 coding DNA: TGCGCCAGCAGCCGAGGGGTGGAAAACATTCAGTACTTC. Protein sequence: CASSRGVENIQYF. Together with reference TRBV5-1 and TRBJ2-4, the CDR3 gives the full variable domain: KAGVTQTPRYLIKTRGQQVTLSCSPISGHRSVSWYQQTPGQGLQFLFEYFSETQRNKGNFPGRFSGRQFSNSRSEMNVSTLELGDSALYLCASSRGVENIQYFGAGTRLSVL.